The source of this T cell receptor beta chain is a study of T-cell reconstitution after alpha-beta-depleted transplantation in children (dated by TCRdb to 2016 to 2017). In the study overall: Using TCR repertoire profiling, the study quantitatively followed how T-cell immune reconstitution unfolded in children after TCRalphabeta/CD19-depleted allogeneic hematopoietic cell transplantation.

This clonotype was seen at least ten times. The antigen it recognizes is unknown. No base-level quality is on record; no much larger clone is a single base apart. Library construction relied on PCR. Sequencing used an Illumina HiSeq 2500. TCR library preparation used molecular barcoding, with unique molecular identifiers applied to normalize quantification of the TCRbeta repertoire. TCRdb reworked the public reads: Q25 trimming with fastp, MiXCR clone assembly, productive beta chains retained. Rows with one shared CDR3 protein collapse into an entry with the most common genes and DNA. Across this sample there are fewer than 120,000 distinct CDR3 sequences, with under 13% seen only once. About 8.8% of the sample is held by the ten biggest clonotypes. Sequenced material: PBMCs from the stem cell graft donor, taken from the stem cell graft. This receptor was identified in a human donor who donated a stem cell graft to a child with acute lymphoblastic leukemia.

The bases are TGTGCCAGCTCACCACAGATGGAGGTCTGGAATGAAAAACTGTTTTTT. The resulting protein is CASSPQMEVWNEKLFF. The chain links TRBV18 with TRBJ1-4, with no D gene named confidently. V gives up 1 base and J gives up 5 bases, and the segment between their germline ends measures 14 bases. The germline V gene provides CDR1 KGHSH and CDR2 LQKENI. Inclusive of the bounding cysteine and phenylalanine, the CDR3 is 16 residues long. Only the CDR3 portion is preserved as DNA: 48 bases, with reading frame beginning at the first base.